This TCR beta chain was sequenced in a study of T cells in Graves' hyperthyroidism and ophthalmopathy. Template material for amplifying TCR beta CDR3 regions consisted of RNA transcripts. Primed by the HTBI set, a first-round RT-PCR was run on the TCR CDR3. Using its own MiXCR run on the multiplex PCR reads, TCRdb lists one record per CDR3 protein. The sample consists of 500,000 to 650,000 distinct CDR3 sequences, over 45% of them appearing once. Patients with uncontrolled infections, other autoimmune diseases, pregnancy or lactation were excluded. The ends lost 5 bases at V and 3 bases at J; junction bases unmatched: 10. This CDR3 region has 14 residues. Germline CDR1 DFQATT, CDR2 SNEGSKA (reference sequence). General study findings and limits: Ophthalmopathy, as predicted by the model, came a median roughly 6.5 months after the prediction. Most expanded thyroid clonotypes above 0.001 recurred in blood.

This clonotype was recorded at least ten times. Its antigen remains unidentified. The sequence was obtained from an adult woman with Graves' disease, either hyperthyroidism or ophthalmopathy (not recorded which). This sequence joins TRBV20-1 and TRBJ2-7; 7 bases align to TRBD2. Sequencing was performed on peripheral blood or thyroid tissue (not recorded which). CDR3 loop: CSARDYKSVYEQYF. Written as DNA, the CDR3 is TGCAGTGCTCGGGACTATAAATCAGTCTACGAGCAGTACTTC.